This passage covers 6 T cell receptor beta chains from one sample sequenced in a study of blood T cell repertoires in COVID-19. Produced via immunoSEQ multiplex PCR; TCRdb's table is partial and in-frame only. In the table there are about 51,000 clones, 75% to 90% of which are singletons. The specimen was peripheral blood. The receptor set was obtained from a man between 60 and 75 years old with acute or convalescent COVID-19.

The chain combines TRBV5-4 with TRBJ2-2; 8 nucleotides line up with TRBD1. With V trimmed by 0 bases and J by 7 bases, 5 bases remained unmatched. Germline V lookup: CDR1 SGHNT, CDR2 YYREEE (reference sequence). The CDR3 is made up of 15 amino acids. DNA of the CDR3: TGTGCCAGCAGCTTGGTTCAGGGGGCAATCGGGGAGCTGTTTTTT. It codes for CASSLVQGAIGELFF.

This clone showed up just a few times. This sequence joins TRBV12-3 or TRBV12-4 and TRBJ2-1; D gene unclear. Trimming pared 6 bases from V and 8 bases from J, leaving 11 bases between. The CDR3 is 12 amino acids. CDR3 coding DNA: TGTGCCAGCAGGGTGACTCGACATGAGCAGTTCTTC. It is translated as CASRVTRHEQFF.

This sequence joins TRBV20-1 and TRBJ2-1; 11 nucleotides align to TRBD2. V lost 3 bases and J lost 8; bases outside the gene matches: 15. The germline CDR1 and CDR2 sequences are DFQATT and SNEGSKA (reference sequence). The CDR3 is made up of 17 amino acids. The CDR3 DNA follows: TGCAGTGCTAGTAGCGGGAGGGCCTCTTCCCGTATCGATGAGCAGTTCTTC. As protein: CSASSGRASSRIDEQFF.

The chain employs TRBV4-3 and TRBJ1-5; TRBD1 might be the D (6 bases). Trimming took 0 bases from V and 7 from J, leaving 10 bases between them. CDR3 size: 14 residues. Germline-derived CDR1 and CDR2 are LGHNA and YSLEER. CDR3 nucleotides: TGCGCCAGCAGCCAAGAACAGGGCGCCCAGCCCCAGCATTTT. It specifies CASSQEQGAQPQHF.

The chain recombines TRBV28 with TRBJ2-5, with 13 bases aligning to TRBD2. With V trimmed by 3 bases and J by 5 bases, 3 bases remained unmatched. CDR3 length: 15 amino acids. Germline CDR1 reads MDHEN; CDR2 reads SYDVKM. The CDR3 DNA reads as TGTGCCAGCAGTTTGGGACTAGCGGGGTCCGAGACCCAGTACTTC. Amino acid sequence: CASSLGLAGSETQYF. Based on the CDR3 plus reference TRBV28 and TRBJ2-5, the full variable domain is DVKVTQSSRYLVKRTGEKVFLECVQDMDHENMFWYRQDPGLGLRLIYFSYDVKMKEKGDIPEGYSVSREKKERFSLILESASTNQTSMYLCASSLGLAGSETQYFGPGTRLLVL.

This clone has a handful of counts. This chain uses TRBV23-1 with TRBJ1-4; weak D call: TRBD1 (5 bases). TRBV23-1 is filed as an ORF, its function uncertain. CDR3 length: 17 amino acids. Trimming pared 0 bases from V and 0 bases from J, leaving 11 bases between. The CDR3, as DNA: TGCGCCAGCAGTCAATCGGGGCGTCCTGCAACTAATGAAAAACTGTTTTTT. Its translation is CASSQSGRPATNEKLFF.